These T cell receptor beta chains were read from a single sample in a study of monozygotic twins with cystic fibrosis. Clones were read by immunoSEQ multiplex PCR, and TCRdb kept only the in-frame ones, dropping some. The data show 900 to 1,300 clones, approximately 95% seen once. The sample comprised blood. The receptors originated from a boy younger than 18 with cystic fibrosis. Each CDR3 is given with its conserved first and last residue. D genes are given only for firm matches. The size field is filled for only some rows; it gives once, few, many or a size class.

CDR3nt: TGTGCCAGCAGTTTATTAGACCCCACTACTAGCGGGAGGGCCAGAGATACGCAGTATTTT
CDR3aa: CASSLLDPTTSGRARDTQYF
j_gene: TRBJ2-3
abundance: once
len: 20
d_gene: TRBD2
v_gene: TRBV27

CDR3nt: TGCGCCAGCAGCTTGGGAAGTAGGGGGTACCAAGAGACCCAGTACTTC
CDR3aa: CASSLGSRGYQETQYF
j_gene: TRBJ2-5
abundance: -
len: 16
d_gene: -
v_gene: TRBV5-1

CDR3nt: TGTGCCATCAGCAGTCACTCGACAGGGGCCAACTATGGCTACACCTTC
CDR3aa: CAISSHSTGANYGYTF
j_gene: TRBJ1-2
abundance: -
len: 16
d_gene: TRBD1
v_gene: TRBV10-3

CDR3nt: TGTGCCAGTAGTATACTTGCGACAGAAGAGACCCAGTACTTC
CDR3aa: CASSILATEETQYF
j_gene: TRBJ2-5
abundance: -
len: 14
d_gene: -
v_gene: TRBV19

CDR3nt: TGTGCCACCAGCTCCCGGGACAGAACCTACGAGCAGTACTTC
CDR3aa: CATSSRDRTYEQYF
j_gene: TRBJ2-7
abundance: -
len: 14
d_gene: TRBD1
v_gene: TRBV15

CDR3nt: TGCGCCAGCAGCCCAACAGGGAATGAGCAGTTCTTC
CDR3aa: CASSPTGNEQFF
j_gene: TRBJ2-1
abundance: -
len: 12
d_gene: -
v_gene: TRBV4-3

CDR3nt: TGTGCCAGCAGCTTAGGGCCGATGAACACCGGGGAGCTGTTTTTT
CDR3aa: CASSLGPMNTGELFF
j_gene: TRBJ2-2
abundance: -
len: 15
d_gene: -
v_gene: TRBV11-2

CDR3nt: TGTGCCAGCACCCCCAGACCCTTTAGGAGCAATCAGCCCCAGCATTTT
CDR3aa: CASTPRPFRSNQPQHF
j_gene: TRBJ1-5
abundance: -
len: 16
d_gene: -
v_gene: TRBV28

CDR3nt: TGTGCCAGTAGTATTACTCTGACGCCTGGGACTGAAGCTTTCTTT
CDR3aa: CASSITLTPGTEAFF
j_gene: TRBJ1-1
abundance: -
len: 15
d_gene: -
v_gene: TRBV19

CDR3nt: TGTGCCTGGAGTAGGGGCGGCCCTCAAGAGACCCAGTACTTC
CDR3aa: CAWSRGGPQETQYF
j_gene: TRBJ2-5
abundance: -
len: 14
d_gene: -
v_gene: TRBV30

CDR3nt: TGTGCCAGTAGTATAGCCTCCGGGACCACCTTTGAGACCCAGTACTTC
CDR3aa: CASSIASGTTFETQYF
j_gene: TRBJ2-5
abundance: -
len: 16
d_gene: -
v_gene: TRBV19

CDR3nt: TGCGCCAGCAGCCAAGAAAGGGGGACCGGGGAGCTGTTTTTT
CDR3aa: CASSQERGTGELFF
j_gene: TRBJ2-2
abundance: -
len: 14
d_gene: -
v_gene: TRBV4-1

CDR3nt: TGTGCCAGCAGTGTTGCGTCAGGGAGCTCCTACGAGCAGTACTTC
CDR3aa: CASSVASGSSYEQYF
j_gene: TRBJ2-7
abundance: -
len: 15
d_gene: -
v_gene: TRBV6-1

CDR3nt: TGTGCCAGTAGTATAGGGGTTAACACCGGGGAGCTGTTTTTT
CDR3aa: CASSIGVNTGELFF
j_gene: TRBJ2-2
abundance: -
len: 14
d_gene: -
v_gene: TRBV19

CDR3nt: TGTGCCAGCAGCTTAGCGGGAGCGGACGGGGAGCTGTTTTTT
CDR3aa: CASSLAGADGELFF
j_gene: TRBJ2-2
abundance: -
len: 14
d_gene: TRBD2
v_gene: TRBV2

CDR3nt: TGCGCCAGCAGCCGGGACAGGTGGACTGAAGCTTTCTTT
CDR3aa: CASSRDRWTEAFF
j_gene: TRBJ1-1
abundance: -
len: 13
d_gene: TRBD1
v_gene: TRBV10-2